Below are 7 T cell receptor beta chains sequenced from a single sample in a study of blood T cells in healthy people across ages. Using a J-beta primer mix together with a sample-barcoded 5' primer, a second PCR was run for roughly 6 to 12 cycles. TCRdb reprocessed the 5' RACE reads with MiXCR, giving one entry per CDR3 protein. The sample yields around 1,000,000 distinct CDR3 sequences, under 40% seen once. The sequenced sample consisted of blood. These receptors all come from a man between 18 and 35 years old in good health.

The chain's CDR3 is CASTNGDREYEQYF. The CDR3 region has the DNA TGTGCCAGTACCAATGGGGACAGGGAGTACGAGCAGTACTTC. The genes are TRBV19 and TRBJ2-7, with TRBD1 matching 9 bases. CDR3 length equals 14 residues. Trimming cost V 7 bases and J 4 bases; bases outside gene matches: 8. Germline lookup yields CDR1 LNHDA and CDR2 SQIVND (reference sequence).

As concerns this clonotype: Being one base from a much bigger clone, this may be a read error. This chain links TRBV7-8 with TRBJ2-1; 7 positions match TRBD2. Germline V gene sequence: CDR1 SGHVS, CDR2 FQNEAQ. This CDR3 region has 16 residues. The CDR3 reads CASSLGALADYNEQSF. The CDR3 DNA reads as TGTGCCAGCAGCTTAGGGGCCCTAGCGGACTACAATGAGCAGTCCTTC.

This clonotype was seen more than once but under ten times. This may stem from a read error, because a much larger clone lies one nucleotide away. J is TRBJ1-5 and V is TRBV2; D is undetermined. The CDR3 runs to 13 residues. CDR1 and CDR2 (germline): SNHLY, FYNNEI. Trimming took off 6 bases at V and 6 bases at J, with 12 bases between the two ends. CDR3 sequence (DNA): TGTGCCAGCAGAGTAACAGAGGGTCAGCCCCAGCATTTT. It specifies CASRVTEGQPQHF.

The CDR3, as DNA: TGTGCCAGCAGCTTAGGGGCGTGGGGGGCAACTAATGAAAAACTGTTTTTT. Encoded protein: CASSLGAWGATNEKLFF. The rearrangement uses TRBV11-2 and TRBJ1-4, with D maybe TRBD1 (5 bases). V lost 1 base and J lost 0, with 12 bases in between. Germline V gene sequence: CDR1 SGHAT, CDR2 FQNNGV. CDR3 length: 17 amino acids.

This clonotype was seen at least ten times. The J gene is TRBJ2-4, the V gene TRBV20-1, with 9 bases that match TRBD1. J gave up 9 bases and V 6 bases, and 12 bases lay outside the gene matches. The CDR3 is 14 amino acids. Germline-derived CDR1 and CDR2 are DFQATT and SNEGSKA (reference sequence). CDR3: CSAPRTGEYGIQYF. As DNA, the CDR3 is TGCAGTGCCCCACGGACAGGGGAGTATGGCATTCAGTACTTC.

A few counts support this clonotype. The chain uses TRBV7-3 and TRBJ1-1; unclear D gene. Between the trimmed V and J ends, which lost 0 bases and 3 bases, there was a span of 8 bases. The CDR3 covers 14 residues. Germline CDR1 is SGHTA and CDR2 is FQGTGA. In DNA form, the CDR3 reads TGTGCCAGCAGCTTAACGATGACGGACACTGAAGCTTTCTTT. Its protein is CASSLTMTDTEAFF.

This clonotype occurred a few times. This sequence joins TRBV25-1 and TRBJ1-5; 9 bases agree with TRBD1. Germline V CDR1 and CDR2: MGHDK, SYGVNS. V dropped 2 bases and J dropped 2; count of bases not matched to a gene: 1. The CDR3 runs to 15 residues. CDR3 protein: CASSERTGGNQPQHF. The CDR3 DNA follows: TGTGCCAGCAGTGAAAGGACAGGGGGCAATCAGCCCCAGCATTTT.